The 19 T cell receptor beta chains listed next were all sequenced from one sample in a study of cytomegalovirus exposure and HLA in healthy donors. PCR used 60 Vbeta primers and 13 Jbeta primers. Sequencing was performed with immunoSEQ multiplex PCR; in TCRdb, only in-frame clones are kept and a portion is missing. The table has tens of thousands of clones, approximately 68% seen once. Sequencing used PBMCs. These receptors originate from a woman in her 50s in good health and CMV-seropositive.

CDR3 bases: TGCGCCAGCAGCTTGGGGGCCACAGGGGGCCAGAACGAGCAGTACTTC. Its translation is CASSLGATGGQNEQYF. The V gene is TRBV5-1, the J gene TRBJ2-7, with TRBD1 matching 9 bases. Germline trimming cut 0 bases from V and 5 bases from J; bases unmatched to any gene: 9. Germline loops: CDR1 SGHRS, CDR2 YFSETQ. The CDR3 is 16 residues long.

This clone was seen a handful of times. The chain employs TRBV7-9 and TRBJ1-4, with D uncertain. V shed 5 bases and J shed 6 bases, with 13 bases lying between them. Germline lookup yields CDR1 SEHNR and CDR2 FQNEAQ (reference sequence). The CDR3 loop spans 14 amino acids. The CDR3 nucleotides read TGTGCCAGCAGCGCCTGGGCCGTTGATGAAAAACTGTTTTTT. It codes for CASSAWAVDEKLFF. The full variable domain, its missing parts supplied by reference TRBV7-9 and TRBJ1-4, is DTGVSQNPRHKITKRGQNVTFRCDPISEHNRLYWYRQTLGQGPEFLTYFQNEAQLEKSRLLSDRFSAERPKGSFSTLEIQRTEQGDSAMYLCASSAWAVDEKLFFGSGTQLSVL.

The chain couples TRBV2 to TRBJ1-1; D uncertain. V was trimmed by 2 bases and J by 0 bases, leaving 10 bases between them. The CDR3 has 15 amino acids. Germline loops: CDR1 SNHLY, CDR2 FYNNEI. The CDR3 reads CASSEQAPLNTEAFF. In nucleotides, the CDR3 is TGTGCCAGCAGTGAACAGGCCCCTTTGAACACTGAAGCTTTCTTT.

V gene TRBV5-1 combines with J gene TRBJ1-2; D perhaps matches TRBD1 (5 bases). The germline V and J ends were trimmed by 0 bases and 4 bases, with 13 bases remaining between them. Germline values: CDR1 SGHRS, CDR2 YFSETQ. The CDR3 contains 15 residues. The CDR3: CASSLVPQGVYGYTF. CDR3 DNA sequence: TGCGCCAGCAGCTTGGTACCCCAGGGCGTCTATGGCTACACCTTC.

J is TRBJ2-7 and V is TRBV5-1, with TRBD1 matching 10 bases. The germline CDR1 and CDR2 sequences are SGHRS and YFSETQ. V shed 4 bases and J 2 bases; nucleotides not matched to a gene: 3. CDR3 length: 14 residues. The CDR3 reads CASSIGQGAYEQYF. CDR3 coding DNA: TGCGCCAGCAGCATAGGACAGGGGGCCTACGAGCAGTACTTC.

The rearrangement uses TRBV28 and TRBJ2-1; D not certain. The CDR3 sequence is 12 residues long. Germline CDR1 MDHEN, CDR2 SYDVKM. V gave up 7 bases and J gave up 3 bases, with 7 bases separating them. The CDR3 here is CASTPGYNEQFF. The DNA for the CDR3 is TGTGCCAGCACCCCAGGCTACAATGAGCAGTTCTTC.

The table lists this clone with a count of one. This sequence joins TRBV6-6 and TRBJ2-7, with D perhaps TRBD2 (6 bases). The CDR3 extends over 11 amino acids. Germline V CDR1 and CDR2: MNHNY, SVGAGI (reference sequence). Trimming removed 6 bases from V and 7 bases from J, with 10 bases in between. As DNA, the CDR3 is TGTGCCAGCAGAGACCGGGGGGAGCAGTACTTC. Translating it yields CASRDRGEQYF.

This clone has a single count. This chain connects TRBV5-1 to TRBJ1-2, with D tentatively TRBD1 (5 bases). There are 17 residues in the CDR3. Between the trimmed V and J ends, which lost 0 bases and 5 bases, there was a span of 20 bases. Germline loops: CDR1 SGHRS, CDR2 YFSETQ. CDR3 bases: TGCGCCAGCAGCTTGGGGGAGGGTCGAACAGGCGAATATGGCTACACCTTC. Its translation: CASSLGEGRTGEYGYTF. The whole variable domain, remainder taken from reference TRBV5-1 and TRBJ1-2, is KAGVTQTPRYLIKTRGQQVTLSCSPISGHRSVSWYQQTPGQGLQFLFEYFSETQRNKGNFPGRFSGRQFSNSRSEMNVSTLELGDSALYLCASSLGEGRTGEYGYTFGSGTRLTVV.

This clone occurred a few times. The CDR3 DNA sequence: TGCGCCAGCAGCGGCACACAGGGGTGGGATGGCTACACCTTC. This translates into CASSGTQGWDGYTF. The chain carries TRBV5-1 and TRBJ1-2; 7 bases are shared with TRBD1. Per the germline V gene, CDR1 is SGHRS and CDR2 is YFSETQ. The J segment lost 6 bases and the V segment lost 4 bases, leaving 9 bases of the junction unmatched. The CDR3 has 14 amino acids.

V is TRBV10-3 and J is TRBJ2-1, with a tentative D call TRBD1 (5 bases). V dropped 2 bases and J dropped 0 bases, with 5 bases sitting between them. Looked up from germline, CDR1 is ENHRY and CDR2 is SYGVKD. There are 14 residues in the CDR3. CDR3 sequence: CAISEDSSYNEQFF. The CDR3 nucleotides read TGTGCCATCAGTGAGGACAGCTCCTACAATGAGCAGTTCTTC.

This clone appeared once. No DNA is shown, since the ends of the CDR3 on it are uncertain; the CDR3 is the one TCRdb lists. V and J are TRBV6-6 and TRBJ1-1; TRBD1, the D gene given by the table, was not confirmed from the DNA. The V gene's germline CDR1 is MNHNY and CDR2 SVGAGI (reference sequence). Inclusive of both ends, the CDR3 amounts to 16 amino acids. CDR3 in amino acids: CASSSSKGAFDTEAFF.

This chain links TRBV7-9 with TRBJ1-3; no clear D. Germline CDR1 and CDR2: SEHNR and FQNEAQ (reference sequence). The V and J ends lost 5 bases and 3 bases respectively, with 11 bases between them. CDR3 length: 14 residues. The CDR3 loop is CASSTRGDGNTIYF. In DNA, the CDR3 is TGTGCCAGCAGCACCCGGGGTGATGGAAACACCATATATTTT.

V is TRBV5-1 and J is TRBJ2-5; 8 bases are shared with TRBD1. CDR1 is SGHRS, CDR2 YFSETQ, per germline. The J segment lost 1 base and the V segment lost 0 bases, leaving 5 bases of the junction unmatched. CDR3 length: 16 amino acids. The CDR3 region has the DNA TGCGCCAGCAGCTTGGGTGACAGGGGCCTCCAAGAGACCCAGTACTTC. Protein: CASSLGDRGLQETQYF.

The chain is built from TRBV2 and TRBJ2-5; D is uncertain. The CDR3 covers 14 residues. CDR1 is SNHLY and CDR2 is FYNNEI in the germline V gene. V gave up 3 bases and J gave up 1 base, with 9 bases separating them. CDR3 sequence: CASSDEKSQETQYF. The CDR3 region has the DNA TGTGCCAGCAGTGATGAGAAGAGCCAAGAGACCCAGTACTTC. Complete variable domain (other parts from reference TRBV2 and TRBJ2-5): EPEVTQTPSHQVTQMGQEVILRCVPISNHLYFYWYRQILGQKVEFLVSFYNNEISEKSEIFDDQFSVERPDGSNFTLKIRSTKLEDSAMYFCASSDEKSQETQYFGPGTRLLVL.

This clone was observed a few times. This chain links TRBV6-5 with TRBJ1-1; D call uncertain. V was pared by 2 bases and J by 3 bases, with 7 bases between. In germline, CDR1 is MNHEY, CDR2 SVGAGI. CDR3 length: 13 residues. The CDR3 region is CASSYTEYTEAFF. DNA for the CDR3: TGTGCCAGCAGTTACACGGAGTACACTGAAGCTTTCTTT.

Only a few counts were recorded for this clone. The genes are TRBV5-1 and TRBJ2-1; 8 nucleotides match TRBD1. Germline values: CDR1 SGHRS, CDR2 YFSETQ. This CDR3 spans 17 amino acids. With 4 bases clipped from V and 5 bases from J, the junction kept 14 bases outside the gene matches. The CDR3 coding sequence is TGCGCCAGCAGCCCGGACAGGGTCCGCTCCCAAAACAATGAGCAGTTCTTC. Amino acid sequence: CASSPDRVRSQNNEQFF.

This clone was seen once. The chain is built from TRBV5-1 and TRBJ2-3; 8 bases are a match to TRBD2. The CDR3 is 15 amino acids. The V segment lost 0 bases and the J segment 5 bases; nucleotides outside the gene matches: 5. Germline CDR1 SGHRS, CDR2 YFSETQ. For the CDR3, the DNA is TGCGCCAGCAGCTTGGAGGGACTAGATGGAGATACGCAGTATTTT. It translates to CASSLEGLDGDTQYF.

V usage is TRBV5-1 and J usage is TRBJ2-7; perhaps TRBD1 as D (6 bases). The length of the CDR3 is 13 residues. CDR1 and CDR2 (germline): SGHRS, YFSETQ. The V and J ends lost 4 bases and 8 bases respectively, with 16 bases between them. The CDR3 is CASSPLTGYKQYF. The DNA of the CDR3 is TGCGCCAGCAGCCCTCTTACAGGGTACAAGCAGTACTTC.

This sequence joins TRBV30 and TRBJ1-2; D uncertain. V dropped 1 base and J dropped 5 bases, with 8 bases sitting between them. Germline CDR1 reads GTSNPN; CDR2 reads SVGIG (reference sequence). The CDR3 sequence is 12 residues long. CDR3 bases: TGTGCCTGGAGTGGGCTCACATATGGCTACACCTTC. Translating gives CAWSGLTYGYTF.